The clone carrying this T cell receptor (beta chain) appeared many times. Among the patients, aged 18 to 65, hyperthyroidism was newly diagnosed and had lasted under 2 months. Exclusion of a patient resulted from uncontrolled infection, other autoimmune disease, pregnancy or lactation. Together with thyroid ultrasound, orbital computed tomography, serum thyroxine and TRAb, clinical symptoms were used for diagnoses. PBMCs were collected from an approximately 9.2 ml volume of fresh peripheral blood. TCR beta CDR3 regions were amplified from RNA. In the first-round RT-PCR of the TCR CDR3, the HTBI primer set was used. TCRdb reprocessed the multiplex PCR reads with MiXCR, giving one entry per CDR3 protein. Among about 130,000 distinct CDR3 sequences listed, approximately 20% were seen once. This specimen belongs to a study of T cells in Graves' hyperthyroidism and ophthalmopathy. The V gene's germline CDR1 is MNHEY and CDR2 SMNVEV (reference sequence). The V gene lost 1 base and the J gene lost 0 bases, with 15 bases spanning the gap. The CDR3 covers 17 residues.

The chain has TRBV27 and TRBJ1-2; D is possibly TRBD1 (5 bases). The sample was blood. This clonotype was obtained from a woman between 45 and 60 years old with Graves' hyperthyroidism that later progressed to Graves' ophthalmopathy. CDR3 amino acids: CASSLWGGLTSNYGYTF. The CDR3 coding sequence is TGTGCCAGCAGTTTATGGGGGGGACTTACTTCTAACTATGGCTACACCTTC.